This T cell receptor (beta chain) originates from a study of blood T cell repertoires in COVID-19. Across the study: Some COVID-19 samples were acute and others convalescent; all came from the United States, Italy and Spain. PBMCs, B-cell-depleted T cells, or T cells were the source of the cDNA or gDNA that made up the material.

CDR1 MDHEN and CDR2 SYDVKM come from the germline V gene. The length of the CDR3 is 16 residues. Trimming at V came to 6 bases and at J to 3 bases, leaving 11 bases not matched to a gene. Produced via immunoSEQ multiplex PCR; TCRdb's table is partial and in-frame only. The table includes 150,000 to 200,000 clones, over 80% detected once. Sequenced sample: peripheral blood. The chain joins TRBV28 to TRBJ1-2; 9 bases fit TRBD1. This receptor was identified in a woman aged 70-85 years with acute or convalescent COVID-19. This CDR3 is CASSPKQGALDYGYTF. DNA of the CDR3: TGTGCCAGCAGCCCTAAACAGGGGGCCTTGGACTATGGCTACACCTTC.